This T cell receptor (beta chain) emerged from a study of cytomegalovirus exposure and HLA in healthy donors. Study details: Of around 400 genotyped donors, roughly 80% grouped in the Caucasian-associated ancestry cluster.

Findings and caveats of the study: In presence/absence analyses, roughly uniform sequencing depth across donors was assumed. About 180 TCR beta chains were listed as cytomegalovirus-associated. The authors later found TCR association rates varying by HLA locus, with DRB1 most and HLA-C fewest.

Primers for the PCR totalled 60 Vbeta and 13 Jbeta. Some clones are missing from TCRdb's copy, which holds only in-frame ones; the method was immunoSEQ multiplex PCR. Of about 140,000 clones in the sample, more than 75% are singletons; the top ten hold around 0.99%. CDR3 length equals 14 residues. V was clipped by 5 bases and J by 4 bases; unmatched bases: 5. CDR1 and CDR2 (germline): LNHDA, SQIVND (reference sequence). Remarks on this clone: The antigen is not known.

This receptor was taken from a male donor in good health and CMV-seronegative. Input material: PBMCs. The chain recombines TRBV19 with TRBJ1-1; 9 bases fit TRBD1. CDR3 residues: CASSLGQGVTEAFF. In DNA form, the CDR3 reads TGTGCCAGTAGTTTGGGACAGGGTGTCACTGAAGCTTTCTTT.